This T cell receptor (beta chain) comes out of a study of T cell changes during pregnancy in multiple sclerosis. Trimming took 3 bases from V and 4 from J, leaving 16 bases between them. The CDR3 is made up of 15 amino acids. Germline lookup yields CDR1 SQVTM and CDR2 ANQGSEA. Data came from immunoSEQ multiplex PCR; TCRdb stores just in-frame clones and leaves some out. Among about 46,000 clones listed, around 93% were seen once. Sequencing was performed on CD8+ T cells from peripheral blood mononuclear cells, taken in the second trimester of pregnancy. The clonotype originates from a female donor with multiple sclerosis, enrolled in a pregnancy study. The chain combines TRBV29-1 with TRBJ1-3; D is unclear. The DNA for the CDR3 is TGCAGCGTTGAGGGCTTGGCCCGACCGGGAAACACCATATATTTT. It specifies CSVEGLARPGNTIYF.